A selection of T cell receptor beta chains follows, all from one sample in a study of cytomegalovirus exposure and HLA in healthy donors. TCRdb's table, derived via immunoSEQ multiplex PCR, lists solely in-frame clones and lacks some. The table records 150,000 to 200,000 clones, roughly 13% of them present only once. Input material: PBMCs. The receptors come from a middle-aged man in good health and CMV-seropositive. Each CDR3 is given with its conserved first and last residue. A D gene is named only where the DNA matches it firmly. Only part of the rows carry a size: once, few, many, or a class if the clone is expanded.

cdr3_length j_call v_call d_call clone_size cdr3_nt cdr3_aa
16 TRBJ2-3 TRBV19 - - TGTGCCAGTAGTATAGAGCCGGGACTCTTCACAGATACGCAGTATTTT CASSIEPGLFTDTQYF
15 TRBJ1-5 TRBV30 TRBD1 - TGTGCCTGGAGTCAGGGGGCTATAAGCAATCAGCCCCAGCATTTT CAWSQGAISNQPQHF
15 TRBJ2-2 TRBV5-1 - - TGCGCCAGCAGCAAGGCCGCGGGTAACACCGGGGAGCTGTTTTTT CASSKAAGNTGELFF
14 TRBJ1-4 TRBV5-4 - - TGTGCCAGCAGCTTGGGGCAGGGATCTGAAAAACTGTTTTTT CASSLGQGSEKLFF
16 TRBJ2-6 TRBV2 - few TGTGCCAGCAGTAGCAGGCCCTTGTCTGGGGCCAACGTCCTGACTTTC CASSSRPLSGANVLTF
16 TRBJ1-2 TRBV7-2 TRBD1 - TGTGCCAGCAGCTTAGCGGGACAGCGGGCTTGGTATGGCTACACCTTC CASSLAGQRAWYGYTF
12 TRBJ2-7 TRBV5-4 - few TGTGCCAGCAGTTTCAGGGGCTGGGAGCAGTACTTC CASSFRGWEQYF
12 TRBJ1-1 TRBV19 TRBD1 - TGTGCCAGTAGTATCGGGGGACAGGAAGCTTTCTTT CASSIGGQEAFF
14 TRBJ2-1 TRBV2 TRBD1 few TGTGCCAGCAGTGATAGGACAGGGGTCAATGAGCAGTTCTTC CASSDRTGVNEQFF
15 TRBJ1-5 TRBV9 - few TGTGCCAGCAGCCCAGGACTAGGAGCAGGACAGCCCCAGCATTTT CASSPGLGAGQPQHF